Shown below are 3 T cell receptor beta chains from a single sample sequenced in a study of blood T cells in healthy people across ages. PCR was performed a second time for about 6 to 12 cycles using a sample-barcoded 5' primer and a J-beta primer mix. TCRdb passed the 5' RACE reads through MiXCR, listing each CDR3 protein once. Of roughly 800,000 distinct CDR3 sequences listed, around 24% are singletons. The same data also contributed to another study, on T cells of mothers and their children.

The sequenced material came from blood. These TCRs come from a boy aged 10-17 years in good health.

On this clonotype: The junction shows a germline mismatch at one end, possibly a read error. CDR3 DNA: TGTGCCTGCAGCTCACCGGGCACAATGCGGGAGACCCAGTACTTC. This codes for CACSSPGTMRETQYF. This chain uses TRBV7-9 with TRBJ2-5; D not resolved. CDR3 size: 15 residues. Germline CDR1 and CDR2: SEHNR and FQNEAQ (reference sequence).

The chain carries TRBV5-1 and TRBJ2-5, with D possibly TRBD2 on 6 matching bases. The J call is doubtful: the DNA matches TRBJ2-7 better. Germline V gives CDR1 SGHRS, CDR2 YFSETQ. This CDR3 contains 13 residues. The CDR3 sequence is CASRRGPAYEQYF. The DNA of the CDR3 is TGCGCCAGCAGGCGGGGCCCTGCCTACGAGCAGTACTTC.

This clonotype turned up a few times. Here the CDR3 reads CASSQVGRPGANTGELFF. CDR3 in DNA: TGTGCCAGCAGCCAAGTAGGTCGTCCTGGGGCGAACACCGGGGAGCTGTTTTTT. V gene TRBV3-1 combines with J gene TRBJ2-2; no definite D call. V shed 1 base and J shed 0 bases, with 15 bases lying between them. The CDR3 loop spans 18 amino acids. Germline V lookup: CDR1 LGHDT, CDR2 YNNKEL (reference sequence). The full variable domain, its missing parts supplied by reference TRBV3-1 and TRBJ2-2, is DTAVSQTPKYLVTQMGNDKSIKCEQNLGHDTMYWYKQDSKKFLKIMFSYNNKELIINETVPNRFSPKSPDKAHLNLHINSLELGDSAVYFCASSQVGRPGANTGELFFGEGSRLTVL.